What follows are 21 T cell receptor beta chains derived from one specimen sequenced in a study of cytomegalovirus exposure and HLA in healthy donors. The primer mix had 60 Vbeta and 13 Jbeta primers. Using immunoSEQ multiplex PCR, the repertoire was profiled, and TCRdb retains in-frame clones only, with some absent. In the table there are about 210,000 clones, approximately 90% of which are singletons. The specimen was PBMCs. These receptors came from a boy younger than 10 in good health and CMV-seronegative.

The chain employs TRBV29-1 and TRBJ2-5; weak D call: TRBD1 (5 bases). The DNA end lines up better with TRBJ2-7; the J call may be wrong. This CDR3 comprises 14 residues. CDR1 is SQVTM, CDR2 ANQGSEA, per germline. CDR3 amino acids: CSVVGATNSYEQYF. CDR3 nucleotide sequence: TGCAGCGTTGTTGGGGCAACGAACTCCTACGAGCAGTACTTC.

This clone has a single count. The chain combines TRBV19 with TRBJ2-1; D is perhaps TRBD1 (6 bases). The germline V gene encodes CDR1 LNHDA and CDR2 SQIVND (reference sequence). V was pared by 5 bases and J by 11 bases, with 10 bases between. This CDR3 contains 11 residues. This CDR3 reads CASSSGVKQFF. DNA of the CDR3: TGTGCCAGTAGTTCAGGGGTGAAGCAGTTCTTC.

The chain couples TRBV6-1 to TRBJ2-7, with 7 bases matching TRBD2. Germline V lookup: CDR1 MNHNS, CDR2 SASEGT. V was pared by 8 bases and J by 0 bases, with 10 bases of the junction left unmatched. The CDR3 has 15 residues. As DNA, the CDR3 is TGTGCCAGCGACCTCTATTCTAGCGGCTCCTACGAGCAGTACTTC. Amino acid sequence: CASDLYSSGSYEQYF.

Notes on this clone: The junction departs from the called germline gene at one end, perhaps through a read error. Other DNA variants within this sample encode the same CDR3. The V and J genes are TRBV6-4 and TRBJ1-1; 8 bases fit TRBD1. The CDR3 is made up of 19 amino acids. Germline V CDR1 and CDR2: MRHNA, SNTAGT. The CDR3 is CASSQYASWTGKISAEAFF. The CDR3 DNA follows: TGTGCCAGCAGTCAATACGCCAGTTGGACAGGGAAAATAAGTGCTGAAGCTTTTTTT.

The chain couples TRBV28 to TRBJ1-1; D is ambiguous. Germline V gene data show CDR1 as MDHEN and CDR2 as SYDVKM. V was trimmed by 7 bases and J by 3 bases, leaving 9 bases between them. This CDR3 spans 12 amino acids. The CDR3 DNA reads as TGTGCCAGCACCTCAGTCGACACTGAAGCTTTCTTT. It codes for CASTSVDTEAFF. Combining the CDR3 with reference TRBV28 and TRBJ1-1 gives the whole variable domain DVKVTQSSRYLVKRTGEKVFLECVQDMDHENMFWYRQDPGLGLRLIYFSYDVKMKEKGDIPEGYSVSREKKERFSLILESASTNQTSMYLCASTSVDTEAFFGQGTRLTVV.

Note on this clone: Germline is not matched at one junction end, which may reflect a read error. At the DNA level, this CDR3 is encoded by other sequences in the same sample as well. The CDR3 DNA reads TGTGCCAGCAGGACAGGGAATGGTTACACCTTC. It translates to CASRTGNGYTF. The chain carries TRBV6-5 and TRBJ1-2; 7 positions agree with TRBD1. CDR3 length equals 11 residues. From germline, CDR1 is MNHEY and CDR2 SVGAGI.

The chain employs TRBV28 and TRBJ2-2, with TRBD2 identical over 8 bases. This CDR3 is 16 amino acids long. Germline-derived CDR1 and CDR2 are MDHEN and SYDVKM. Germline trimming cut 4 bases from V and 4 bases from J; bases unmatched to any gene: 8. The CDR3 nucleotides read TGTGCCAGCAGTTCCGGACTAGCCAGATCCACCGGGGAGCTGTTTTTT. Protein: CASSSGLARSTGELFF.

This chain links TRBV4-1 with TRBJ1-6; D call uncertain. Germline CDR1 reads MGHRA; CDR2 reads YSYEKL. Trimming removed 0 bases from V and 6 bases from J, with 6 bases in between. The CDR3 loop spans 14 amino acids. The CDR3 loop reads CASSQEPGNSPLHF. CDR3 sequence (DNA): TGCGCCAGCAGCCAAGAACCGGGTAATTCACCCCTCCACTTT.

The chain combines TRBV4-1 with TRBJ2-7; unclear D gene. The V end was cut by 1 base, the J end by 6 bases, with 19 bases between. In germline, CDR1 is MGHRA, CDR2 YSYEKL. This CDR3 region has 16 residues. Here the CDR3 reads CASSQGVATLLVEQYF. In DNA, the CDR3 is TGCGCCAGCAGCCAAGGGGTGGCGACTTTACTTGTCGAGCAGTACTTC.

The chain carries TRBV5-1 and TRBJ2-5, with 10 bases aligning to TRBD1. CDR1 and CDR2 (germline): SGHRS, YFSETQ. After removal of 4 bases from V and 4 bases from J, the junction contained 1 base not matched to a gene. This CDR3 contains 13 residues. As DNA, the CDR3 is TGCGCCAGCAGCCGGGACAGGGGAGAGACCCAGTACTTC. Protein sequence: CASSRDRGETQYF.

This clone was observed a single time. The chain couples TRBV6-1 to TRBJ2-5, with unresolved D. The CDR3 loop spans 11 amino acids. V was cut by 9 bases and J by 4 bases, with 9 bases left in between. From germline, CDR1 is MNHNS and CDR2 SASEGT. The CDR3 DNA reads TGTGCCAGTAGACTTGGAGAGACCCAGTACTTC. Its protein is CASRLGETQYF.

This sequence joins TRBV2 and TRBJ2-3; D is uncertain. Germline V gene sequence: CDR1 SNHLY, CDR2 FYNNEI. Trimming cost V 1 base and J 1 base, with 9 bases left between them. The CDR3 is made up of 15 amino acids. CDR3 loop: CASSEGDTRTDTQYF. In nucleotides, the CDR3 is TGTGCCAGCAGTGAAGGCGATACTCGCACAGATACGCAGTATTTT.

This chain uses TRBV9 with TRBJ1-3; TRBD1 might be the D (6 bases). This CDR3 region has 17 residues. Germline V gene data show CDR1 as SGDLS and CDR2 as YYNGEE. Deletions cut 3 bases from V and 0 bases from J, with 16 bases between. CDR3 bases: TGTGCCAGCAGCGAGGCCCACGACAGGTCCTCTGGAAACACCATATATTTT. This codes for CASSEAHDRSSGNTIYF.

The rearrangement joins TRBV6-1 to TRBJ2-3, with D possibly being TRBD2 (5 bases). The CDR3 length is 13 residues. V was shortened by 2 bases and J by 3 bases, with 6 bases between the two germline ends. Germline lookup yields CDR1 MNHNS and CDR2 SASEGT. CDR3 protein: CASSERGTDTQYF. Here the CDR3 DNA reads TGTGCCAGCAGTGAAAGAGGGACAGATACGCAGTATTTT.

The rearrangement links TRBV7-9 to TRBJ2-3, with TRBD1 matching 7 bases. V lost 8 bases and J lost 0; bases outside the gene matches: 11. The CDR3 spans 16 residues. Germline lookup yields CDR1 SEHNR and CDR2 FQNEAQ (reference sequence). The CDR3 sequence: CASYTPGQPSTDTQYF. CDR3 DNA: TGTGCCAGCTATACTCCGGGACAGCCTAGCACAGATACGCAGTATTTT.

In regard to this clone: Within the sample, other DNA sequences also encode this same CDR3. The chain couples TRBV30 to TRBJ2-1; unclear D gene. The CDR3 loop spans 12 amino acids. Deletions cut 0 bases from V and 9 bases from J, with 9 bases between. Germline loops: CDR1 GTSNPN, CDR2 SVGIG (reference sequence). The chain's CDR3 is CAWSVRGGEQFF. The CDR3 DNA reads TGTGCCTGGAGTGTTAGAGGCGGTGAGCAGTTCTTC.

CDR3 amino acids: CASSGGGVVGETQYF. Here the CDR3 DNA reads TGTGCCAGCAGCGGTGGGGGGGTAGTCGGGGAGACCCAGTACTTC. The chain uses TRBV9 and TRBJ2-5, with TRBD2 identical over 7 bases. This CDR3 has 15 amino acids. Per germline, CDR1 SGDLS and CDR2 YYNGEE. The V and J ends lost 3 bases and 5 bases, in that order; junction bases with no gene match: 10.

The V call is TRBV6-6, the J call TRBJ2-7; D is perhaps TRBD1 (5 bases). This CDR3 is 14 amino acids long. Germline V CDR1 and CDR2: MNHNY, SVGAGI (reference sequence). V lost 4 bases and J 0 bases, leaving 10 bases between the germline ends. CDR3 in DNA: TGTGCCAGCAGTTCTCAGGACACCTCCTACGAGCAGTACTTC. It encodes CASSSQDTSYEQYF.

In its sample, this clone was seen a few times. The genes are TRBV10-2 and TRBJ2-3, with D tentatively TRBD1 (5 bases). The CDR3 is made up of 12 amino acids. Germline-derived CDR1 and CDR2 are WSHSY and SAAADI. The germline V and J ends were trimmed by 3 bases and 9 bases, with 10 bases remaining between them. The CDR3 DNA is TGCGCCAGCAGTGAAGGGGTTGGCACGCAGTATTTT. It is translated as CASSEGVGTQYF.

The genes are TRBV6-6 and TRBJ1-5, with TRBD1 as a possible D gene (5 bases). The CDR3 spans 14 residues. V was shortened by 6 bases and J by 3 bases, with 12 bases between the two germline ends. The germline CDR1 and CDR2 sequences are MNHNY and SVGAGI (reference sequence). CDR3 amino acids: CASSCTGDNQPQHF. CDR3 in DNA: TGTGCCAGCAGCTGTACAGGCGACAATCAGCCCCAGCATTTT.

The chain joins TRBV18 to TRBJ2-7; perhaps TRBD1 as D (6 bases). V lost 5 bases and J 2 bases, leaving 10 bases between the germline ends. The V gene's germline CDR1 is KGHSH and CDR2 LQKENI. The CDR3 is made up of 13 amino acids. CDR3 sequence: CASSTRTAYEQYF. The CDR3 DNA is TGTGCCAGCTCAACTCGGACAGCCTACGAGCAGTACTTC.